What follows are 29 T cell receptor beta chains derived from one specimen sequenced in a study of blood T cell repertoires in COVID-19. Sequencing was performed with immunoSEQ multiplex PCR; in TCRdb, only in-frame clones are kept and a portion is missing. The data show about 250,000 clones, about 79% seen once. The sample taken for sequencing was peripheral blood. These receptor sequences come from a man older than 75 with acute or convalescent COVID-19.

This clone occurred a few times. This chain joins TRBV7-4 and TRBJ1-6; 8 nucleotides line up with TRBD1. The germline V gene has CDR1 SGHVT and CDR2 SQSDAQ. The CDR3 runs to 19 residues. Germline trimming cut 1 base from V and 5 bases from J; bases unmatched to any gene: 13. CDR3 protein: CASSLDLYTQGANNSPLHF. The CDR3 bases are TGTGCCAGCAGCTTAGATCTATATACCCAGGGGGCGAATAATTCACCCCTCCACTTT.

The chain is built from TRBV7-2 and TRBJ2-7; D might be TRBD1 (6 bases). Trimming left V 1 base short and J 3 bases short, with 10 bases between. Germline values: CDR1 SGHTA, CDR2 FQGNSA. This CDR3 contains 14 residues. The CDR3 DNA reads as TGTGCCAGCAGCTTAGGAATCAGGGGCTACGAGCAGTACTTC. Its protein product is CASSLGIRGYEQYF.

The J gene is TRBJ2-7, the V gene TRBV5-4; 8 bases fit TRBD2. Losses at the gene ends were 4 bases for V and 4 bases for J; bases not matched to a gene: 7. CDR1 SGHNT and CDR2 YYREEE come from the germline V gene (reference sequence). The CDR3 loop spans 14 amino acids. As DNA, the CDR3 is TGTGCCAGCAGCATGGGACTAGTTGGTTACGAGCAGTACTTC. This translates into CASSMGLVGYEQYF.

A single count supports this clone. The V call is TRBV9, the J call TRBJ2-5; tentative D call: TRBD2 (5 bases). This CDR3 is 18 amino acids long. V was cut by 2 bases and J by 4 bases, with 24 bases left in between. The germline CDR1 and CDR2 sequences are SGDLS and YYNGEE. The CDR3 loop reads CASSVLPTLVLGRETQYF. The CDR3 DNA is TGTGCCAGCAGCGTCCTCCCGACACTAGTCCTAGGGAGAGAGACCCAGTACTTC. Drawing the rest from reference TRBV9 and TRBJ2-5, the complete variable domain is DSGVTQTPKHLITATGQRVTLRCSPRSGDLSVYWYQQSLDQGLQFLIQYYNGEERAKGNILERFSAQQFPDLHSELNLSSLELGDSALYFCASSVLPTLVLGRETQYFGPGTRLLVL.

The gene calls are TRBV5-1 and TRBJ2-7, with D possibly being TRBD2 (7 bases). V dropped 3 bases and J dropped 7 bases, with 20 bases sitting between them. This CDR3 spans 15 amino acids. Germline CDR1 SGHRS, CDR2 YFSETQ. Here the CDR3 reads CASSSFGGGAGEQYF. In DNA form, the CDR3 reads TGCGCCAGCAGCTCCTTCGGAGGGGGGGCGGGAGAGCAGTACTTC.

The chain joins TRBV18 to TRBJ1-6; the match to TRBD1 covers 8 bases. The J segment lost 3 bases and the V segment lost 5 bases, leaving 0 bases of the junction unmatched. In germline, CDR1 is KGHSH, CDR2 LQKENI. This CDR3 has 14 amino acids. Here the CDR3 DNA reads TGTGCCAGCTCAGGACAGGGCTATAATTCACCCCTCCACTTT. It is translated as CASSGQGYNSPLHF.

This rearrangement joins TRBV30 to TRBJ1-2, with TRBD1 identical over 10 bases. This CDR3 region has 15 residues. The V gene end was trimmed by 2 bases and the J gene end by 4 bases; junction bases not matched to a gene: 7. The V gene's germline CDR1 is GTSNPN and CDR2 SVGIG (reference sequence). CDR3 DNA: TGTGCCTGGAGTTCAGGACAGGGGGAAAGCTATGGCTACACCTTC. It specifies CAWSSGQGESYGYTF.

The J gene is TRBJ1-6, the V gene TRBV4-1, with D possibly matching TRBD1 (6 bases). CDR3 length equals 16 residues. Germline V gene lookup returns CDR1 MGHRA and CDR2 YSYEKL. With 2 bases removed from V and 5 bases from J, the gap between germline ends came to 13 bases. DNA for the CDR3: TGCGCCAGCAGCCAACTAACCGGGACAAATAATTCACCCCTCCACTTT. Translated: CASSQLTGTNNSPLHF.

The chain carries TRBV6-5 and TRBJ2-7, with 11 nucleotides matching TRBD2. The CDR3 is 15 amino acids. V shed 6 bases and J 4 bases; nucleotides not matched to a gene: 8. In germline, CDR1 is MNHEY, CDR2 SVGAGI. The CDR3 DNA reads TGTGCCAGCAGCGTCCCGGGACTAGCGGAATACGAGCAGTACTTC. Translating gives CASSVPGLAEYEQYF.

The chain is built from TRBV30 and TRBJ2-2; D uncertain. The CDR3 contains 14 residues. CDR1 is GTSNPN, CDR2 SVGIG, per germline (reference sequence). Trimming cost V 8 bases and J 1 base, with 14 bases left between them. The CDR3 region has the DNA TGTGCCGGGCGAAACCGCAAGAACACCGGGGAGCTGTTTTTT. Encoded protein: CAGRNRKNTGELFF.

Regarding this clone: The sample carries other DNA sequences with the same CDR3. The V call is TRBV25-1, the J call TRBJ2-7; tentative D call: TRBD2 (5 bases). This CDR3 is 12 amino acids long. The V gene lost 6 bases and the J gene lost 4 bases, with 10 bases spanning the gap. Germline CDR1 reads MGHDK; CDR2 reads SYGVNS. The CDR3 spells CASSPGGYEQYF. CDR3 bases: TGTGCCAGCAGCCCCGGAGGTTACGAGCAGTACTTC.

CDR3 coding DNA: TGTGCCAGCAGCTTAGGTCGACAGGGTGGAAACACCATATATTTT. Its protein product is CASSLGRQGGNTIYF. V is TRBV11-3 and J is TRBJ1-3; TRBD1 agrees at 7 bases. The CDR3 has 15 residues. J gave up 3 bases and V 1 base, and 3 bases lay outside the gene matches. CDR1 and CDR2 from the germline V gene are SGHNT and YENEEA.

This clone was detected only once. This chain uses TRBV10-2 with TRBJ1-1, with 10 positions matching TRBD1. The CDR3 consists of 14 residues. Trimming took 10 bases from V and 0 from J; bases not matched to a gene: 5. CDR1 is WSHSY and CDR2 is SAAADI in the germline V gene. CDR3 in amino acids: CATSGQGMNTEAFF. CDR3 nucleotides: TGCGCCACGTCGGGACAGGGGATGAACACTGAAGCTTTCTTT.

The chain combines TRBV5-4 with TRBJ1-2; 8 nucleotides line up with TRBD1. Germline V lookup: CDR1 SGHNT, CDR2 YYREEE (reference sequence). The CDR3 has 13 amino acids. The V segment lost 4 bases and the J segment 6 bases; nucleotides outside the gene matches: 5. The CDR3 region has the DNA TGTGCCAGCAGCCGGACAGGGTTGGATGGCTACACCTTC. As protein: CASSRTGLDGYTF.

This clone appeared once. The rearrangement joins TRBV7-3 to TRBJ2-7; 9 nucleotides agree with TRBD2. Germline assignment: CDR1 SGHTA and CDR2 FQGTGA. The CDR3 is 14 amino acids. After removal of 4 bases from V and 5 bases from J, the junction contained 6 bases not matched to a gene. The CDR3 region has the DNA TGTGCCAGCAGCTCAGCGGGAGGTCCGGACGAGCAGTACTTC. Translated, it gives CASSSAGGPDEQYF. Variable domain in full (rest from reference TRBV7-3 and TRBJ2-7): GAGVSQTPSNKVTEKGKYVELRCDPISGHTALYWYRQSLGQGPEFLIYFQGTGAADDSGLPNDRFFAVRPEGSVSTLKIQRTERGDSAVYLCASSSAGGPDEQYFGPGTRLTVT.

The chain uses TRBV30 and TRBJ2-1; 16 nucleotides agree with TRBD2. This CDR3 comprises 15 residues. Germline CDR1 GTSNPN, CDR2 SVGIG (reference sequence). V was clipped by 4 bases and J by 9 bases; unmatched bases: 6. CDR3 region: CAWKGTSGGAGEQFF. DNA for the CDR3: TGTGCCTGGAAGGGGACTAGCGGGGGGGCAGGTGAGCAGTTCTTC.

This clone was seen more than once but under ten times. The J gene is TRBJ1-6, the V gene TRBV18, with 9 positions matching TRBD1. CDR3 length: 16 amino acids. Trimming cost V 5 bases and J 10 bases; bases outside gene matches: 12. Germline assignment: CDR1 KGHSH and CDR2 LQKENI. CDR3 in amino acids: CASSSHPGQGGSPLHF. The CDR3 DNA is TGTGCCAGCTCATCTCACCCGGGACAGGGAGGATCACCCCTCCACTTT.

The gene calls are TRBV24-1 and TRBJ2-5, with 7 bases that match TRBD1. Trimming at V came to 4 bases and at J to 5 bases, leaving 9 bases not matched to a gene. This CDR3 contains 15 residues. Germline CDR1 reads KGHDR; CDR2 reads SFDVKD. The CDR3 bases are TGTGCCACCAGTGACCGACAGGGCCCAGGGGAGACCCAGTACTTC. It codes for CATSDRQGPGETQYF.

The chain is built from TRBV6-5 and TRBJ2-5; no firm D call. CDR3 length: 15 amino acids. Germline assignment: CDR1 MNHEY and CDR2 SVGAGI. The V gene lost 2 bases and the J gene lost 0 bases, with 10 bases spanning the gap. CDR3 region: CASSYSDEYQETQYF. As DNA, the CDR3 is TGTGCCAGCAGTTACAGCGACGAGTACCAAGAGACCCAGTACTTC.

This clone has a count of ten or more. The DNA of the CDR3 is TGTGCCAGCAGTTTCCCCGGACAGGGGTTATTACGCACAGATACGCAGTATTTT. Protein sequence: CASSFPGQGLLRTDTQYF. J is TRBJ2-3 and V is TRBV2; TRBD1 matches at 9 bases. The CDR3 spans 18 residues. Germline lookup yields CDR1 SNHLY and CDR2 FYNNEI. V lost 5 bases and J lost 1; bases outside the gene matches: 13.

This clone has a single count. The genes are TRBV7-9 and TRBJ2-1; 7 nucleotides match TRBD1. V gave up 2 bases and J gave up 10 bases; unmatched junction bases: 5. Germline V gives CDR1 SEHNR, CDR2 FQNEAQ (reference sequence). CDR3 length: 13 amino acids. The CDR3 DNA reads TGTGCCAGCAGCTTAAGGGGGCAGTGGGAGCAGTTCTTC. It is translated as CASSLRGQWEQFF.

In its sample, this clone was seen a few times. The gene calls are TRBV27 and TRBJ1-5; no reliable D call. This CDR3 region has 15 residues. The V gene's germline CDR1 is MNHEY and CDR2 SMNVEV (reference sequence). Trimming pared 3 bases from V and 6 bases from J, leaving 15 bases between. CDR3 sequence: CASSLVLAAGQPQHF. The CDR3 DNA reads as TGTGCCAGCAGTTTGGTGTTAGCCGCCGGTCAGCCCCAGCATTTT.

The CDR3 DNA reads TGTGCCAGCAGGCCGGGACAGGGGAGAAGGAGTGGCTACACCTTC. It encodes CASRPGQGRRSGYTF. This chain joins TRBV2 and TRBJ1-2, with 10 bases fitting TRBD1. The CDR3 is made up of 15 amino acids. Per the germline V gene, CDR1 is SNHLY and CDR2 is FYNNEI. The trim removed 6 bases at V and 7 bases at J, leaving 11 bases unmatched.

The chain has TRBV15 and TRBJ1-4; unclear D gene. With 6 bases removed from V and 5 bases from J, the gap between germline ends came to 16 bases. Germline CDR1 reads LNHNV; CDR2 reads YYDKDF (reference sequence). There are 15 residues in the CDR3. The CDR3 region is CATRRSFILNEKLFF. DNA of the CDR3: TGTGCCACCAGAAGAAGTTTCATACTGAATGAAAAACTGTTTTTT.

This chain joins TRBV2 and TRBJ2-3; TRBD1 matches at 8 bases. Germline trimming cut 7 bases from V and 1 base from J; bases unmatched to any gene: 1. The CDR3 is 13 residues long. From germline, CDR1 is SNHLY and CDR2 FYNNEI. The CDR3: CASMTGGTDTQYF. In DNA, the CDR3 is TGTGCCAGCATGACAGGGGGCACAGATACGCAGTATTTT.

This clone was found once. The chain carries TRBV27 and TRBJ2-7; D might be TRBD1 (5 bases). The V end lost 6 bases, the J end lost 3 bases, and 21 bases lay between the germline ends. Germline CDR1 MNHEY, CDR2 SMNVEV (reference sequence). The length of the CDR3 is 16 residues. CDR3 sequence: CASRRIHTIRGYEQYF. The CDR3 bases are TGTGCCAGCAGGAGAATCCACACAATAAGGGGCTACGAGCAGTACTTC.

The V call is TRBV5-5, the J call TRBJ1-1, with 7 nucleotides matching TRBD1. Germline V gene lookup returns CDR1 SGHKS and CDR2 YYEKEE (reference sequence). J gave up 0 bases and V 2 bases, and 7 bases lay outside the gene matches. This CDR3 spans 16 amino acids. In DNA, the CDR3 is TGTGCCAGCAGCTTAAGGACAGGCGCCATGAACACTGAAGCTTTCTTT. It encodes CASSLRTGAMNTEAFF.

The CDR3 DNA reads TGTGCCAGTAATCTACTTTGGGGGGGCTCCTACAATGAGCAGTTCTTC. Its protein is CASNLLWGGSYNEQFF. This chain uses TRBV19 with TRBJ2-1; 7 positions agree with TRBD2. The CDR3 runs to 16 residues. J lost 0 bases, V lost 7 bases, and 9 bases had no gene match. Germline V CDR1 and CDR2: LNHDA, SQIVND (reference sequence).

This clone was seen a handful of times. This sequence joins TRBV12-3 or TRBV12-4 and TRBJ2-7; 9 bases are shared with TRBD1. The CDR3 runs 13 residues. V was pared by 9 bases and J by 4 bases, with 7 bases of the junction left unmatched. The chain's CDR3 is CASKPGQGYEQYF. CDR3 nucleotides: TGTGCCAGTAAGCCGGGACAGGGTTACGAGCAGTACTTC.